This TCR beta chain was sequenced for a study of CD8+ T cells in alopecia areata. As for the study in general: Twice daily, treated patients received 5 to 10 mg of oral tofacitinib. The investigators scored severity in treated patients by the percentage of affected scalp area. Whole-study findings and limits: Persistence during tofacitinib was seen for many expanded lesional clones in scalp and blood.

Germline assignment: CDR1 SQVTM and CDR2 ANQGSEA. Trimming removed 7 bases from V and 4 bases from J, with 13 bases in between. The length of the CDR3 is 13 residues. Following RNA extraction, reverse transcription yielded cDNA that acted as the sequencing template. TCRdb's copy holds only in-frame clones and misses some; the assay was immunoSEQ multiplex PCR. The sample lists more than 85,000 clones, 60% to 65% seen once, with around 15% in the top ten. This clone was counted once. Antigen: not known. Indicated treatment: oral pan-JAK inhibitor, 5-10 mg twice daily. Those with alopecia areata gave lesional scalp punch biopsies and peripheral blood.

This receptor was taken from a human donor with alopecia areata. The rearrangement links TRBV29-1 to TRBJ2-2, with unresolved D. The source was CD8+ T cells sorted from blood, collected at week 4, from a patient treated with tofacitinib. This CDR3 is CSAYSSVTGELFF. CDR3 DNA: TGCAGCGCCTACAGCTCGGTCACCGGGGAGCTGTTTTTT.